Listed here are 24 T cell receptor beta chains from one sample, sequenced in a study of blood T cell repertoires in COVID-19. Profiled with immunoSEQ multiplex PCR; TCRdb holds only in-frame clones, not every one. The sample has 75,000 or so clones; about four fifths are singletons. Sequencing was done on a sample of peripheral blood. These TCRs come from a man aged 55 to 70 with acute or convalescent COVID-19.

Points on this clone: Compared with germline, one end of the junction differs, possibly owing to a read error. The CDR3 DNA reads as TGTGCTAGCAGCCCGAGAGCAGGGACCTACGAGCAGTACTTC. As protein: CASSPRAGTYEQYF. V and J are TRBV7-7 and TRBJ2-7, with D perhaps TRBD1 (5 bases). Germline V gives CDR1 SSHAT, CDR2 FNYEAQ (reference sequence). This CDR3 has 14 residues.

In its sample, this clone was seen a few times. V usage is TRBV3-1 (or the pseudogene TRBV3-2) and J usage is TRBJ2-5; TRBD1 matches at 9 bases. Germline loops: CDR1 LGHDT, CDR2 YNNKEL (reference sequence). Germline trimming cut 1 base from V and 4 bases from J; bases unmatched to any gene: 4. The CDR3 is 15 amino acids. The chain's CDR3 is CASSQAWTGVETQYF. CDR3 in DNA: TGTGCCAGCAGCCAAGCCTGGACAGGGGTAGAGACCCAGTACTTC.

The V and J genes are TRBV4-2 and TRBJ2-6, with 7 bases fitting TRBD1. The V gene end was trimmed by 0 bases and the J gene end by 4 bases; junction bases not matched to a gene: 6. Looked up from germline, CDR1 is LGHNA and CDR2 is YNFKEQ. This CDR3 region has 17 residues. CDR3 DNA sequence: TGTGCCAGCAGCCAAGATTTGTCAGGGGGAGGGGCCAACGTCCTGACTTTC. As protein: CASSQDLSGGGANVLTF.

The CDR3 DNA reads as TGTGCCAGCAGTCCCCGAGGAGGGCAGGGAAACATTCAGTACTTC. Residues: CASSPRGGQGNIQYF. V and J are TRBV7-9 and TRBJ2-4, with a possible D match to TRBD2 (6 bases). Looked up from germline, CDR1 is SEHNR and CDR2 is FQNEAQ (reference sequence). This CDR3 is 15 amino acids long. V was pared by 6 bases and J by 6 bases, with 18 bases between.

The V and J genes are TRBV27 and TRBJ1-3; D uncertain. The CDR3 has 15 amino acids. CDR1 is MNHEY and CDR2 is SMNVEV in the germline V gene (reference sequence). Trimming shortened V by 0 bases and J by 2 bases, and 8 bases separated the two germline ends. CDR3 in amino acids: CASSLSPFPGNTIYF. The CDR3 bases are TGTGCCAGCAGTTTATCCCCGTTTCCTGGAAACACCATATATTTT.

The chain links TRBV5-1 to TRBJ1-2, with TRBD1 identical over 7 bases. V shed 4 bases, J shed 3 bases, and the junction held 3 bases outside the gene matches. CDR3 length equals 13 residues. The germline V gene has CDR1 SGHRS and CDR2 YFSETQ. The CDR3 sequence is CASSDGQDYGYTF. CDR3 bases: TGCGCCAGCAGCGACGGACAGGACTATGGCTACACCTTC.

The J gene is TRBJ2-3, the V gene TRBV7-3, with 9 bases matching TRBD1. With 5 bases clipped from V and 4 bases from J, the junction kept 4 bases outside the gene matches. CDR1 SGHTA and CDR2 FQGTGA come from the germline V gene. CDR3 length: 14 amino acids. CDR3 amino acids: CASSTGTGSDTQYF. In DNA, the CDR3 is TGTGCCAGCAGCACGGGGACAGGGTCAGATACGCAGTATTTT.

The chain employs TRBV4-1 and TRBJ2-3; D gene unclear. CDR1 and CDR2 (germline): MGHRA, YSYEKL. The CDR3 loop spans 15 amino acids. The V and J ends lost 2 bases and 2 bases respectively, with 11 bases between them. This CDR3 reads CASSQQRSPTDTQYF. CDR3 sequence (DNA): TGCGCCAGCAGCCAACAACGCAGTCCCACAGATACGCAGTATTTT.

Here the CDR3 reads CASSTGRGISYNEQFF. DNA of the CDR3: TGTGCCAGCAGCACCGGACGAGGGATCTCCTACAATGAGCAGTTCTTC. The chain is built from TRBV7-9 and TRBJ2-1, with D tentatively TRBD2 (5 bases). The germline gives CDR1 SEHNR, CDR2 FQNEAQ (reference sequence). The germline V and J ends were trimmed by 5 bases and 0 bases, with 14 bases remaining between them. The CDR3 extends over 16 amino acids.

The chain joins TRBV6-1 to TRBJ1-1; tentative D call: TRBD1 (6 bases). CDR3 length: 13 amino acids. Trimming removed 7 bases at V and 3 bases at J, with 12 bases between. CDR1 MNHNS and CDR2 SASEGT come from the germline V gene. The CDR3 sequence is CASTDNRDTEAFF. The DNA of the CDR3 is TGTGCCAGCACTGACAACAGGGACACTGAAGCTTTCTTT.

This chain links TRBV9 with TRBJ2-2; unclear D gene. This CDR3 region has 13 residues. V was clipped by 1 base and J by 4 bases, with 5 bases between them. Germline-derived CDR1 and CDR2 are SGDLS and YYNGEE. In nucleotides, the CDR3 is TGTGCCAGCAGCGTAACCAGCACCGGGGAGCTGTTTTTT. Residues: CASSVTSTGELFF.

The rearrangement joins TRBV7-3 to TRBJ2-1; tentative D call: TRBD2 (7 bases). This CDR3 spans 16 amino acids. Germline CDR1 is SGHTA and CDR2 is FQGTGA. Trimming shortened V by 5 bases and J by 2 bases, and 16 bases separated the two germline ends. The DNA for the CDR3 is TGTGCCAGCAGCCTCCTGGCGGGGGCTACCTACAATGAGCAGTTCTTC. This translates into CASSLLAGATYNEQFF. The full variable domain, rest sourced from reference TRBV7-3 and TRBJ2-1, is GAGVSQTPSNKVTEKGKYVELRCDPISGHTALYWYRQSLGQGPEFLIYFQGTGAADDSGLPNDRFFAVRPEGSVSTLKIQRTERGDSAVYLCASSLLAGATYNEQFFGPGTRLTVL.

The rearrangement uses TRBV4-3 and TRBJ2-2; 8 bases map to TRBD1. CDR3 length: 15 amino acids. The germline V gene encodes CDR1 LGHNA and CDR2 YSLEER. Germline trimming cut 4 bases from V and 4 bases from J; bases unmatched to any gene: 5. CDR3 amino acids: CASSRAGGGTGELFF. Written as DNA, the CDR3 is TGCGCCAGCAGCCGCGCAGGGGGCGGCACCGGGGAGCTGTTTTTT.

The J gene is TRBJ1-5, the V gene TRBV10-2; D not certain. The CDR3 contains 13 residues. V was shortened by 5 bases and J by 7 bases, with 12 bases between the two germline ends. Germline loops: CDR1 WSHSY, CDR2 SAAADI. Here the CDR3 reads CASSRRAGQPQHF. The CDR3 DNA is TGCGCCAGCAGTCGGAGGGCGGGGCAGCCCCAGCATTTT.

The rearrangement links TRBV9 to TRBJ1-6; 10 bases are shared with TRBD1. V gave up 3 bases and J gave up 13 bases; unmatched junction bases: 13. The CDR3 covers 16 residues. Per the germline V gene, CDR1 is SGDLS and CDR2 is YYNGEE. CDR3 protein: CASSARDRGLLGPLHF. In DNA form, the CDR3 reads TGTGCCAGCAGCGCCCGGGACAGGGGCCTATTAGGGCCCCTCCACTTT.

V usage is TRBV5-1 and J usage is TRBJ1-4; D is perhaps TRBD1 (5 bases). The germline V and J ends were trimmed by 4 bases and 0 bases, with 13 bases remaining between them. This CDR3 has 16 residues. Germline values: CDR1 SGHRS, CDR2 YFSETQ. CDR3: CASSPGGSATNEKLFF. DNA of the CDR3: TGCGCCAGCAGCCCCGGGGGTTCTGCAACTAATGAAAAACTGTTTTTT.

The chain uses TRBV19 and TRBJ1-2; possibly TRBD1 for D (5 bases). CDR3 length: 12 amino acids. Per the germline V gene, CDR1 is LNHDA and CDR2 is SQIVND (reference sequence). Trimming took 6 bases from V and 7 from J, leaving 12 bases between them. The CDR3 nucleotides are TGTGCCAGTAGGAGAATTGGGGCTGGCTACACCTTC. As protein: CASRRIGAGYTF.

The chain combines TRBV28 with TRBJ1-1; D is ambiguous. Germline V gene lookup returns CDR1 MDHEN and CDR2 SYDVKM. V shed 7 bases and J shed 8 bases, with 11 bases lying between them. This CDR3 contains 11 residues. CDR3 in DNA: TGTGCCAGCAACATCAATTCAGAAGCTTTCTTT. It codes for CASNINSEAFF.

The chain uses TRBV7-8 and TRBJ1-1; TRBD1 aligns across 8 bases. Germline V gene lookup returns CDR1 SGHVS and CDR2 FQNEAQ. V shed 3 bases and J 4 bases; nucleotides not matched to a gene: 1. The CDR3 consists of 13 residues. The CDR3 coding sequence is TGTGCCAGCAGCTTTACAGGGGGCACTGAAGCTTTCTTT. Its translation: CASSFTGGTEAFF.

The CDR3 region is CASSPSDRVHTEAFF. CDR3 in DNA: TGTGCCAGCAGTCCCTCCGACAGGGTTCACACTGAAGCTTTCTTT. The rearrangement links TRBV9 to TRBJ1-1; 7 positions match TRBD1. V trimming: 5 bases; J trimming: 3 bases; junction bases outside the gene matches: 10. The CDR3 sequence is 15 residues long. The germline V gene encodes CDR1 SGDLS and CDR2 YYNGEE.

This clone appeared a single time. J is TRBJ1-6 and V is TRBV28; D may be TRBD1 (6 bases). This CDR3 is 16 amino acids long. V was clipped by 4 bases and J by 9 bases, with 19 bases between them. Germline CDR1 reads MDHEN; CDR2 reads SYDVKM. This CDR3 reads CASSSPGEGVVSPLHF. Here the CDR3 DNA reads TGTGCCAGCAGTTCCCCCGGGGAGGGGGTCGTTTCACCCCTCCACTTT.

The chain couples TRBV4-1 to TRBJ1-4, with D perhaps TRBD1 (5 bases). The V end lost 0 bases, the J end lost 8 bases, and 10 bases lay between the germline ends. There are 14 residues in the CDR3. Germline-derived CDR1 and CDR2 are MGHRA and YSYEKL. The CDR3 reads CASSQEQAREKLFF. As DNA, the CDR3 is TGCGCCAGCAGCCAAGAACAGGCGAGGGAAAAACTGTTTTTT.

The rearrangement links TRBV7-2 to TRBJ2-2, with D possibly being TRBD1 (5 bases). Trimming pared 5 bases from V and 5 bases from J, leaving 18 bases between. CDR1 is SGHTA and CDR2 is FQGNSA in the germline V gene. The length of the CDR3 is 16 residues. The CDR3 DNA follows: TGTGCCAGCAGCAGGGGCGGAACAGCCAGGACCGGGGAGCTGTTTTTT. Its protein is CASSRGGTARTGELFF.

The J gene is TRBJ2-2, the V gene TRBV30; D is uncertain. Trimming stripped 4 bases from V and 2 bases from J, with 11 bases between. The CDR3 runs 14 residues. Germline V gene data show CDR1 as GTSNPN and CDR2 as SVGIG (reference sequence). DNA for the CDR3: TGTGCCTGGAACTTCCTCCGTAACACCGGGGAGCTGTTTTTT. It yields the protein CAWNFLRNTGELFF.